The 25 T cell receptor beta chains below all came from one sample that was sequenced in a study of human T cells and chemical hapten exposure. The time point denotes: patch test 1, 2 weeks after DPC sensitization. The treatment is: therapeutic diphenylcyclopropenone sensitization with weekly scalp DPC. TCRdb analysed the RACE reads with MiXCR anew, one entry per CDR3 protein. The table records 370,000 or so distinct CDR3 sequences, more than 4.5% of them present only once. The sample was whole blood, taken in connection with sensitization to the hapten diphenylcyclopropenone (DPC). The receptors here all came from a woman aged 50 to 65 with alopecia areata. Some clones in this sample may be carry-over from other donors' samples.

The V gene is TRBV20-1, the J gene TRBJ2-3; 8 nucleotides match TRBD2. Per germline, CDR1 DFQATT and CDR2 SNEGSKA (reference sequence). V lost 3 bases and J lost 6; bases outside the gene matches: 5. The CDR3 contains 13 residues. The CDR3 DNA reads TGCAGTGCTAGCGGGGGGGCTAGCGATACGCAGTATTTT. Translation: CSASGGASDTQYF.

This clonotype appeared a few times. The chain couples TRBV5-5 to TRBJ1-2; 9 nucleotides align to TRBD1. J was trimmed by 8 bases and V by 0 bases; bases with no gene match: 8. The CDR3 is 15 amino acids. CDR1 and CDR2 (germline): SGHKS, YYEKEE (reference sequence). The CDR3 bases are TGTGCCAGCAGCTTGGAGACAGGGGGTCGCTACGGCTACACCTTC. It is translated as CASSLETGGRYGYTF. Drawing the rest from reference TRBV5-5 and TRBJ1-2, the complete variable domain is DAGVTQSPTHLIKTRGQQVTLRCSPISGHKSVSWYQQVLGQGPQFIFQYYEKEERGRGNFPDRFSARQFPNYSSELNVNALLLGDSALYLCASSLETGGRYGYTFGSGTRLTVV.

This clonotype occurred many times. The chain employs TRBV4-3 and TRBJ2-7, with 7 bases that match TRBD2. The CDR3 has 15 residues. V gave up 1 base and J gave up 3 bases; unmatched junction bases: 6. Looked up from germline, CDR1 is LGHNA and CDR2 is YSLEER. Here the CDR3 DNA reads TGCGCCAGCAGCCAAGGTCCCGGGACTAACTACGAGCAGTACTTC. Protein product: CASSQGPGTNYEQYF.

This clonotype was counted at least ten times. This chain links TRBV20-1 with TRBJ2-3, with 10 bases that match TRBD2. This CDR3 has 19 residues. Germline V CDR1 and CDR2: DFQATT, SNEGSKA (reference sequence). V lost 0 bases and J lost 0; bases outside the gene matches: 12. The CDR3 reads CSARDTRGSGRPSTDTQYF. In nucleotides, the CDR3 is TGCAGTGCTAGAGATACCAGGGGTAGCGGGAGGCCTAGCACAGATACGCAGTATTTT.

The rearrangement links TRBV3-1 to TRBJ2-2; D uncertain. There are 13 residues in the CDR3. With 0 bases removed from V and 3 bases from J, the gap between germline ends came to 2 bases. The germline V gene encodes CDR1 LGHDT and CDR2 YNNKEL (reference sequence). In DNA form, the CDR3 reads TGTGCCAGCAGCCAAGACCACACCGGGGAGCTGTTTTTT. It specifies CASSQDHTGELFF.

The rearrangement joins TRBV3-1 to TRBJ1-5; 8 bases line up with TRBD1. The germline V gene encodes CDR1 LGHDT and CDR2 YNNKEL (reference sequence). The CDR3 loop spans 15 amino acids. With 1 base clipped from V and 7 bases from J, the junction kept 6 bases outside the gene matches. The CDR3 spells CASSQGQGARQPQHF. The CDR3 region has the DNA TGTGCCAGCAGCCAAGGTCAGGGGGCTAGGCAGCCCCAGCATTTT.

This clonotype was recorded many times. The rearrangement links TRBV10-3 to TRBJ2-7; D perhaps matches TRBD1 (6 bases). The CDR3 is 17 residues long. The V end was cut by 0 bases, the J end by 0 bases, with 15 bases between. CDR1 is ENHRY, CDR2 SYGVKD, per germline. DNA for the CDR3: TGTGCCATCAGTGAGTCGAGCGACAGGCCAGGCTCCTACGAGCAGTACTTC. Translation: CAISESSDRPGSYEQYF.

This clonotype has more than one count but fewer than ten. The chain couples TRBV2 to TRBJ2-6; no clear D. This CDR3 is built from 14 residues. Deletions cut 5 bases from V and 1 base from J, with 6 bases between. Germline-derived CDR1 and CDR2 are SNHLY and FYNNEI. In nucleotides, the CDR3 is TGTGCCAGCAGTTCACAATCTGGGGCCAACGTCCTGACTTTC. The encoded protein is CASSSQSGANVLTF.

The genes are TRBV25-1 and TRBJ2-1; 9 bases fit TRBD2. This CDR3 comprises 14 residues. Germline V CDR1 and CDR2: MGHDK, SYGVNS. Trimming at V came to 3 bases and at J to 6 bases, leaving 3 bases not matched to a gene. CDR3 sequence (DNA): TGTGCCAGCAGTGATAGCGGGAGTGGCAATGAGCAGTTCTTC. As protein: CASSDSGSGNEQFF.

In this sample, this clonotype turned up many times. The chain recombines TRBV2 with TRBJ2-1; possibly TRBD1 or TRBD2 for D (5 bases each). The CDR3 is 15 residues long. V gave up 2 bases and J gave up 2 bases, with 10 bases separating them. Per the germline V gene, CDR1 is SNHLY and CDR2 is FYNNEI. CDR3 bases: TGTGCCAGCAGTGAAAGGGACCCTACCTACAATGAGCAGTTCTTC. It specifies CASSERDPTYNEQFF.

This clonotype showed up many times. V and J are TRBV20-1 and TRBJ2-7, with D possibly TRBD1 on 6 matching bases. The V gene lost 5 bases and the J gene lost 8 bases, with 13 bases spanning the gap. The germline CDR1 and CDR2 sequences are DFQATT and SNEGSKA (reference sequence). The CDR3 runs to 11 residues. The CDR3 region is CSAQQGSQQYF. CDR3 in DNA: TGCAGTGCTCAACAGGGTTCTCAGCAGTACTTC.

This sequence joins TRBV3-1 and TRBJ2-2; D unclear. From germline, CDR1 is LGHDT and CDR2 YNNKEL (reference sequence). V lost 7 bases, J lost 7 bases, and 7 bases lay in between. The CDR3 runs to 11 residues. CDR3 DNA sequence: TGTGCCAGCACTGAAGGCGGGGAGCTGTTTTTT. Its translation is CASTEGGELFF.

This clonotype was counted ten times or more. This chain uses TRBV29-1 with TRBJ2-7; weak D call: TRBD1 (7 bases). V was cut by 4 bases and J by 2 bases, with 12 bases left in between. The CDR3 is 13 residues long. Germline values: CDR1 SQVTM, CDR2 ANQGSEA. The CDR3 sequence is CSVGAGGTYEQYF. CDR3 in DNA: TGCAGCGTTGGGGCAGGGGGGACCTACGAGCAGTACTTC.

This clonotype came up many times. V gene TRBV7-9 combines with J gene TRBJ1-6, with a tentative D call TRBD1 (6 bases). V was cut by 5 bases and J by 7 bases, with 12 bases left in between. Germline assignment: CDR1 SEHNR and CDR2 FQNEAQ (reference sequence). This CDR3 is built from 14 residues. DNA for the CDR3: TGTGCCAGCAGCCAGACAGGATTGAATTCACCCCTCCACTTT. Translation: CASSQTGLNSPLHF.

Many counts were recorded for this clonotype. V and J are TRBV3-1 and TRBJ2-3; D uncertain. V was cut by 3 bases and J by 4 bases, with 5 bases left in between. The CDR3 extends over 12 amino acids. Germline CDR1 is LGHDT and CDR2 is YNNKEL (reference sequence). CDR3 nucleotides: TGTGCCAGCAGCCAGGGTTCAGATACGCAGTATTTT. The encoded protein is CASSQGSDTQYF.

The chain links TRBV6-5 to TRBJ2-7; D perhaps matches TRBD1 (5 bases). The CDR3 consists of 13 residues. CDR1 MNHEY and CDR2 SVGAGI come from the germline V gene. Trimming removed 11 bases at V and 3 bases at J, with 17 bases between. The CDR3 spells CASSQVVNYEQYF. The CDR3 region has the DNA TGTGCCTCCTCACAGGTAGTAAACTACGAGCAGTACTTC.

V and J are TRBV29-1 and TRBJ1-1, with D possibly TRBD1 on 5 matching bases. The V end lost 8 bases, the J end lost 4 bases, and 14 bases lay between the germline ends. CDR3 length: 12 residues. Looked up from germline, CDR1 is SQVTM and CDR2 is ANQGSEA. The chain's CDR3 is CSLGGGGTEAFF. In DNA form, the CDR3 reads TGCAGCCTAGGCGGGGGTGGCACTGAAGCTTTCTTT.

This clonotype was seen more than once but under ten times. This chain connects TRBV4-1 to TRBJ2-7; 7 bases are a match to TRBD1. Germline V lookup: CDR1 MGHRA, CDR2 YSYEKL. The J segment lost 4 bases and the V segment lost 2 bases, leaving 8 bases of the junction unmatched. The CDR3 has 15 residues. CDR3 amino acids: CASSQLTGYLYEQYF. The CDR3 nucleotides are TGCGCCAGCAGCCAACTGACAGGGTATTTGTACGAGCAGTACTTC.

CDR3 loop: CSVEFPYGYTF. The CDR3 region has the DNA TGCAGCGTTGAATTTCCCTATGGCTACACCTTC. This chain connects TRBV29-1 to TRBJ1-2; D is ambiguous. Trimming removed 2 bases at V and 4 bases at J, with 5 bases between. CDR1 is SQVTM and CDR2 is ANQGSEA in the germline V gene. The CDR3 is made up of 11 amino acids.

This clonotype was observed a few times. The chain uses TRBV11-2 and TRBJ2-2; possibly TRBD1 for D (6 bases). This CDR3 has 15 amino acids. Germline V lookup: CDR1 SGHAT, CDR2 FQNNGV. V was clipped by 1 base and J by 7 bases, with 13 bases between them. The CDR3 reads CASSLVRGSNGELFF. CDR3 in DNA: TGTGCCAGCAGCTTAGTCAGGGGAAGTAACGGGGAGCTGTTTTTT.

A few counts support this clonotype. This chain's CDR3 is CSVVDRVYNEQFF. The CDR3 nucleotides read TGCAGCGTCGTGGACAGGGTATACAATGAGCAGTTCTTC. The V call is TRBV29-1, the J call TRBJ2-1; TRBD1 aligns across 8 bases. CDR3 size: 13 residues. Germline CDR1 SQVTM, CDR2 ANQGSEA. Germline trimming cut 6 bases from V and 4 bases from J; bases unmatched to any gene: 5.

V is TRBV6-5 and J is TRBJ1-2; no reliable D call. This CDR3 is 13 amino acids long. The germline V gene encodes CDR1 MNHEY and CDR2 SVGAGI. Trimming stripped 5 bases from V and 3 bases from J, with 10 bases between. Here the CDR3 DNA reads TGTGCCAGCAGTGGGCAAATCCACTATGGCTACACCTTC. It specifies CASSGQIHYGYTF.

This clonotype was seen repeatedly, ten times or more. V and J are TRBV10-3 and TRBJ1-2; D call uncertain. CDR3 length: 13 residues. Germline lookup yields CDR1 ENHRY and CDR2 SYGVKD. V dropped 0 bases and J dropped 8 bases, with 10 bases sitting between them. CDR3 sequence (DNA): TGTGCCATCAGTGAGTCCCGCATGCCCGGCTACACCTTC. This translates into CAISESRMPGYTF.

The chain carries TRBV7-2 and TRBJ2-7; D is ambiguous. Germline V CDR1 and CDR2: SGHTA, FQGNSA. Between the trimmed V and J ends, which lost 5 bases and 6 bases, there was a span of 14 bases. The CDR3 is 13 amino acids. In DNA form, the CDR3 reads TGTGCCAGCAGCGAAGGTTGGGGTGCCGAGCAGTACTTC. It codes for CASSEGWGAEQYF.

This clonotype was recorded a few times. This rearrangement joins TRBV6-1 to TRBJ1-1; 10 bases agree with TRBD1. V trimming: 5 bases; J trimming: 6 bases; junction bases outside the gene matches: 9. This CDR3 region has 15 residues. Germline CDR1 and CDR2: MNHNS and SASEGT. CDR3 sequence: CASSLEGTGDSEAFF. CDR3 coding DNA: TGTGCCAGCAGTCTTGAAGGGACAGGGGACTCTGAAGCTTTCTTT.